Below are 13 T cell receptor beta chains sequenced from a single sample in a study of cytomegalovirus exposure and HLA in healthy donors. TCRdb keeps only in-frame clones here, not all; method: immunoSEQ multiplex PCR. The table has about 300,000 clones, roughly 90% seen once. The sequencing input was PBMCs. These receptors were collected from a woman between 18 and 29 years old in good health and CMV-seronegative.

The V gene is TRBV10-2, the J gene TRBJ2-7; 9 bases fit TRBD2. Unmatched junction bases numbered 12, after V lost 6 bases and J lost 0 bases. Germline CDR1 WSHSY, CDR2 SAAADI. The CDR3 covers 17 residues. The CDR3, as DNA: TGCGCCAGCAGATATTATCCTAGCGGGGTAGCCTCCTACGAGCAGTACTTC. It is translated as CASRYYPSGVASYEQYF.

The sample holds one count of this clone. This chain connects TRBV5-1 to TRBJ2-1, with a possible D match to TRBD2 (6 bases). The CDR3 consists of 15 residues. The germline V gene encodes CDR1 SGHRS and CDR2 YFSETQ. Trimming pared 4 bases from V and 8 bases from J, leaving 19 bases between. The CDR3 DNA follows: TGCGCCAGCAGCCCGGAGAGAACTAGCTTCGATGAGCAGTTCTTC. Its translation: CASSPERTSFDEQFF.

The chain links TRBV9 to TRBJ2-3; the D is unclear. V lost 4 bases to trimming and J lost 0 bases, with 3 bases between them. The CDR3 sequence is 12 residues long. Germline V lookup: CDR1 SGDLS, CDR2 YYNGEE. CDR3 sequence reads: CASSQSTDTQYF. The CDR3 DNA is TGTGCCAGCAGCCAAAGCACAGATACGCAGTATTTT.

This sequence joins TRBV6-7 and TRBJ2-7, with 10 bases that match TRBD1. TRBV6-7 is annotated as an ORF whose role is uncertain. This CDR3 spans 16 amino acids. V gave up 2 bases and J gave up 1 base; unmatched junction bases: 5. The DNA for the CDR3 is TGTGCCAGCAGTTACCAATGGACAGGGGGTTCCTACGAGCAGTACTTC. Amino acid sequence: CASSYQWTGGSYEQYF.

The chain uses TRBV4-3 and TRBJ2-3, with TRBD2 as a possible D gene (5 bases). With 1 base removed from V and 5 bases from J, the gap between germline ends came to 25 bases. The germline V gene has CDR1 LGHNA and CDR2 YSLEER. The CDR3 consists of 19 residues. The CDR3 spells CASSQGSFIGLTTQDTQYF. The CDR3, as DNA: TGCGCCAGCAGCCAAGGGTCATTTATTGGACTCACGACCCAAGATACGCAGTATTTT.

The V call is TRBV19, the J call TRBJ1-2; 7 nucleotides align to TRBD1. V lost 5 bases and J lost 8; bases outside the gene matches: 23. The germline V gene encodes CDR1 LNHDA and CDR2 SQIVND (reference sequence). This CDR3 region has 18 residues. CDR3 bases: TGTGCCAGTAGTCTTCACCCGCCGAGAGACAGGGAGAGACACGGCTACACCTTC. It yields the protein CASSLHPPRDRERHGYTF.

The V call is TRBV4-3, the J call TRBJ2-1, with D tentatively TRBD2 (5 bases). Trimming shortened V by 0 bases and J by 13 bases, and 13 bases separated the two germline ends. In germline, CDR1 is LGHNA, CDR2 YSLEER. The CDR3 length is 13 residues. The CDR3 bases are TGCGCCAGCAGCCAAGATAGCTCTAGCCCACAGTTCTTC. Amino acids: CASSQDSSSPQFF.

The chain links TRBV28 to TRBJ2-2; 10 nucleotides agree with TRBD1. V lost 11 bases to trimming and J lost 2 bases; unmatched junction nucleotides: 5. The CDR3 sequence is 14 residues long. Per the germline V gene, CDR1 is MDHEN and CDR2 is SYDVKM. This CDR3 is CAGRDRGNTGELFF. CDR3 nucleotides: TGTGCCGGAAGGGACAGGGGAAACACCGGGGAGCTGTTTTTT.

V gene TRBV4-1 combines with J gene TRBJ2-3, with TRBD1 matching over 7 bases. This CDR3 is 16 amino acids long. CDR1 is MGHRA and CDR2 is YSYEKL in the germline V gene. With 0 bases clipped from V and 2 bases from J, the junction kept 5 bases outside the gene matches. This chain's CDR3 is CASSQEGTDITDTQYF. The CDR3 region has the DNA TGCGCCAGCAGCCAAGAGGGGACAGATATCACAGATACGCAGTATTTT.

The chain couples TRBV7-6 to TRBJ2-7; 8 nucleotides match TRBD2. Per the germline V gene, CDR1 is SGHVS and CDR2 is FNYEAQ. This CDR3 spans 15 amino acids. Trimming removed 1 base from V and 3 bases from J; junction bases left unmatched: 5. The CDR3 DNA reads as TGTGCCAGCAGCTTAGGGGTGAGCGGGAGCTACGAGCAGTACTTC. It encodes CASSLGVSGSYEQYF.

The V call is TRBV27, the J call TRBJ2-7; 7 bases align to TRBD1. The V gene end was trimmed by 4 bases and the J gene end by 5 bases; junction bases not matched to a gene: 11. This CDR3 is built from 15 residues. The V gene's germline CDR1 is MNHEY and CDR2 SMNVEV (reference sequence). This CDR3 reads CASSYGRGTLDEQYF. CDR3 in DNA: TGTGCCAGCAGTTACGGCAGGGGGACATTGGACGAGCAGTACTTC.

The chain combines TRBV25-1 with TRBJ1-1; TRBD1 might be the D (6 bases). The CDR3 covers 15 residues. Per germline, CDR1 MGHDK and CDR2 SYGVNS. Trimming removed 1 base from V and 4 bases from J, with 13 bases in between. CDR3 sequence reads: CASSESGGRVTEAFF. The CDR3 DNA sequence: TGTGCCAGCAGTGAATCCGGGGGGCGGGTCACTGAAGCTTTCTTT.

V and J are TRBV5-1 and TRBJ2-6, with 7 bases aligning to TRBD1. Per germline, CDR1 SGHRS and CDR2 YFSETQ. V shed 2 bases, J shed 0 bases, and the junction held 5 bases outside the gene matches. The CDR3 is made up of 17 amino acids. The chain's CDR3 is CASSLGTVSSGANVLTF. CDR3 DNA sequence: TGCGCCAGCAGCTTAGGGACAGTTTCCTCTGGGGCCAACGTCCTGACTTTC.